This TCR beta chain appears in the sequencing data of a study of blood T cell repertoires in COVID-19 (dated by TCRdb to 2018 to 2021). In the study overall: Samples covering the acute and convalescent phases of COVID-19 were provided by collaborators in the United States, Italy and Spain. The samples were drawn from the first 160 participants of the ongoing ImmuneRACE study and from under 1,500 subjects provided by 6 global collaborators. The repertoires were made available in a free public database intended to serve as a resource for research on the immune response to SARS-CoV-2. A de-identified subject ID, COVID-19 status, age in years and sex were almost always included in the sample metadata. The dataset comprised deeply sampled blood TCRbeta repertoires from subjects exposed to, actively infected with, or recovered from COVID-19. The prospective study material was composed of cDNA or gDNA derived from T cells, B-cell-depleted T cells, or PBMCs. Where available, HLA class I and class II types were taken from metadata supplied by the sample provider and were not determined by assay-based typing.

Paper-wide results and their limitations: How much clinical and demographic metadata was included differed by source and by participant, and the metadata was provided uncurated.

TCRbeta CDR3 regions were amplified from genomic DNA using the immunoSEQ Assay, a bias-controlled multiplex PCR. As for how the authors treated the data: The number of nucleated cells in each sample was estimated from the amplification of reference gene primers within the assay. Sequence reads were collapsed and filtered to measure the absolute abundance of every unique TCRbeta CDR3 rearrangement. For each sample, productive Simpson clonality was calculated as the square root of Simpson's diversity index across productive rearrangements. TCRdb mirrors the immuneACCESS table, restricted to in-frame sequences. Some clones are absent from its copies; in checked studies, under half trace to an unresolved V gene, and the reason for the others is unknown. V, J and clone size are those of that table, while D and trimming were read from the DNA. The sample has just under 65,000 clones on record, roughly three quarters of them singletons. 12% to 15% of the sample goes to the ten largest clones.

Trimming accounts for 6 bases at V and 6 bases at J, while the number of junction bases matched to no gene is 5. Spanning cysteine to phenylalanine, the CDR3 consists of 13 amino acids. Only the CDR3 DNA is retained, 39 bases long and in frame from the first base. For CDR1 and CDR2, the germline V gene (reference sequence) lists SEHNR and FQNEAQ. As for this clone: No antigen is known for it. Base qualities are missing; no much larger clone stands one base away.

One collaborating source in Seattle enrolled patients during active infection and followed them longitudinally through the course of disease. Whole blood was collected in K2EDTA tubes by collaborating institutions according to the institutions' own protocols. For TCRbeta analysis, collaborators shipped samples as frozen whole blood, isolated PBMCs, or DNA extracted from either of those sample types. The chain uses TRBV7-9 and TRBJ1-5; 7 nucleotides in the junction match TRBD1. The sequence was obtained from a man aged 55 to 69 with COVID-19, enrolled during active disease. The sequencing sample was made of peripheral blood. This receptor has the CDR3 CASSVTGIQPQHF. The nucleotide sequence is TGTGCCAGCAGTGTGACAGGGATTCAGCCCCAGCATTTT.